One and the same sample provided the 14 T cell receptor beta chains below, sequenced in a study of blood T cell repertoires in COVID-19. Data came from immunoSEQ multiplex PCR; TCRdb stores just in-frame clones and leaves some out. The repertoire consists of 200,000 to 300,000 clones, with approximately 89% occurring once and the leading ten covering about 2.5%. The source material was PBMCs or T cells enriched from blood (not recorded which). The receptors here all came from a woman aged 40-49 years with acute COVID-19.

The rearrangement uses TRBV23-1 and TRBJ2-5; TRBD2 matches 8 bases. TRBV23-1 is given ORF status, its function remaining uncertain. The CDR3 consists of 14 residues. J gave up 0 bases and V 7 bases, and 4 bases lay outside the gene matches. CDR3 protein: CASTGGDYQETQYF. CDR3 DNA: TGCGCCAGCACGGGAGGGGACTACCAAGAGACCCAGTACTTC.

The J gene is TRBJ1-3, the V gene TRBV30; D is undetermined. V lost 3 bases, J lost 0 bases, and 12 bases lay in between. Germline V gene lookup returns CDR1 GTSNPN and CDR2 SVGIG (reference sequence). The CDR3 runs 15 residues. The CDR3 region is CAWSPGGNSGNTIYF. CDR3 in DNA: TGTGCCTGGAGCCCGGGAGGTAACTCTGGAAACACCATATATTTT.

V is TRBV24-1 and J is TRBJ1-1; tentatively, D is TRBD1 (6 bases). V lost 6 bases and J 1 base, leaving 8 bases between the germline ends. CDR3 length: 13 amino acids. In germline, CDR1 is KGHDR, CDR2 SFDVKD. CDR3 residues: CATSWGQNTEAFF. The CDR3 region has the DNA TGTGCCACCAGTTGGGGACAGAACACTGAAGCTTTCTTT.

V usage is TRBV2 and J usage is TRBJ2-1; TRBD2 agrees at 7 bases. CDR1 SNHLY and CDR2 FYNNEI come from the germline V gene. Unmatched junction bases numbered 13, after V lost 6 bases and J lost 5 bases. The CDR3 runs 16 residues. CDR3 nucleotides: TGTGCCAGCAGGAGAGACTATGGCGGGAGTAACAATGAGCAGTTCTTC. Amino acid sequence: CASRRDYGGSNNEQFF.

This chain connects TRBV7-2 to TRBJ1-2, with D perhaps matching TRBD1 (6 bases). V was clipped by 5 bases and J by 1 base, with 8 bases between them. Per the germline V gene, CDR1 is SGHTA and CDR2 is FQGNSA. The CDR3 is 13 amino acids. CDR3 sequence: CASSQQGNYGYTF. The DNA of the CDR3 is TGTGCCAGCAGCCAACAGGGTAACTATGGCTACACCTTC.

The gene calls are TRBV11-2 and TRBJ2-1; no clear D gene. This CDR3 has 13 residues. Per the germline V gene, CDR1 is SGHAT and CDR2 is FQNNGV. With 6 bases removed from V and 1 base from J, the gap between germline ends came to 7 bases. The CDR3 nucleotides are TGTGCCAGCAGTTTGTCGTCCTACAATGAGCAGTTCTTC. Protein: CASSLSSYNEQFF.

The gene calls are TRBV24-1 and TRBJ1-1; 8 bases match TRBD1. This CDR3 region has 15 residues. In germline, CDR1 is KGHDR, CDR2 SFDVKD. Trimming took 3 bases from V and 2 from J; bases not matched to a gene: 4. CDR3 amino acids: CATSDPGQGNTEAFF. CDR3 nucleotides: TGTGCCACCAGTGATCCTGGACAGGGTAACACTGAAGCTTTCTTT.

Here the CDR3 reads CASSLVLANEQFF. In DNA, the CDR3 is TGTGCCAGCAGTTTAGTCCTAGCCAATGAGCAGTTCTTC. J is TRBJ2-1 and V is TRBV12-3 or TRBV12-4; a possible D gene is TRBD2 (5 bases). The germline V and J ends were trimmed by 1 base and 6 bases, with 7 bases remaining between them. The length of the CDR3 is 13 residues.

The chain uses TRBV24-1 and TRBJ2-6; TRBD1 agrees at 7 bases. CDR1 and CDR2 (germline): KGHDR, SFDVKD. With V trimmed by 7 bases and J by 0 bases, 20 bases remained unmatched. The CDR3 is made up of 21 amino acids. CDR3 bases: TGTGCCACCAGGCCCGGGCCTAGGGGGACAGAACTGAGCTCTGGGGCCAACGTCCTGACTTTC. This encodes CATRPGPRGTELSSGANVLTF.

This chain joins TRBV29-1 and TRBJ1-4; perhaps TRBD1 as D (6 bases). V dropped 7 bases and J dropped 7 bases, with 16 bases sitting between them. The CDR3 has 13 residues. The germline V gene encodes CDR1 SQVTM and CDR2 ANQGSEA. The CDR3: CSAEGQPGEKLFF. CDR3 bases: TGCAGCGCGGAAGGACAGCCCGGTGAAAAACTGTTTTTT. Using reference TRBV29-1 and TRBJ1-4 for the parts outside the CDR3, the full variable domain is SAVISQKPSRDICQRGTSLTIQCQVDSQVTMMFWYRQQPGQSLTLIATANQGSEATYESGFVIDKFPISRPNLTFSTLTVSNMSPEDSSIYLCSAEGQPGEKLFFGSGTQLSVL.

Only a few counts were recorded for this clone. The gene calls are TRBV5-1 and TRBJ1-1; weak D call: TRBD1 (5 bases). V lost 4 bases and J 2 bases, leaving 15 bases between the germline ends. Per the germline V gene, CDR1 is SGHRS and CDR2 is YFSETQ. The CDR3 runs to 15 residues. The CDR3 spells CASSVGGILNTEAFF. In nucleotides, the CDR3 is TGCGCCAGCAGCGTTGGGGGGATTTTAAACACTGAAGCTTTCTTT.

In this sample, this clone turned up once. The chain uses TRBV2 and TRBJ1-6; 7 nucleotides agree with TRBD1. The V and J ends lost 10 bases and 2 bases, in that order; junction bases with no gene match: 5. In germline, CDR1 is SNHLY, CDR2 FYNNEI. The CDR3 consists of 14 residues. CDR3 nucleotide sequence: TGTGCCATTACGGACAGGACCTATAATTCACCCCTCCACTTT. Translating gives CAITDRTYNSPLHF.

The chain couples TRBV2 to TRBJ1-1, with D unresolved. The CDR3 runs 12 residues. CDR1 and CDR2 from the germline V gene are SNHLY and FYNNEI. V lost 6 bases to trimming and J lost 5 bases, with 10 bases between them. DNA for the CDR3: TGTGCCAGCAGGGAGGGAGGTACTGAAGCTTTCTTT. This translates into CASREGGTEAFF. Looking up the rest from reference TRBV2 and TRBJ1-1 gives the full variable domain: EPEVTQTPSHQVTQMGQEVILRCVPISNHLYFYWYRQILGQKVEFLVSFYNNEISEKSEIFDDQFSVERPDGSNFTLKIRSTKLEDSAMYFCASREGGTEAFFGQGTRLTVV.

J is TRBJ2-6 and V is TRBV27; D is unresolved. The CDR3 is 13 residues long. Germline assignment: CDR1 MNHEY and CDR2 SMNVEV (reference sequence). V was cut by 3 bases and J by 7 bases, with 7 bases left in between. This CDR3 is CASSFTTANVLTF. The DNA for the CDR3 is TGTGCCAGCAGTTTTACGACTGCCAACGTCCTGACTTTC.